These 10 T cell receptor beta chains were all obtained from the same sample, sequenced in a study of T cells in Graves' hyperthyroidism and ophthalmopathy. TCR beta CDR3 regions were amplified from RNA. Carried out on the TCR CDR3, a first-round RT-PCR used the HTBI primer set. Each CDR3 protein gets one entry after TCRdb re-called the multiplex PCR reads with MiXCR. The table has 650,000 to 850,000 distinct CDR3 sequences, about 19% seen once. The sequenced sample consisted of blood. The receptor set was obtained from a woman between 50 and 59 years old with Graves' hyperthyroidism that later progressed to Graves' ophthalmopathy.

This sequence joins TRBV10-1 and TRBJ2-4; D is unresolved. Germline loops: CDR1 WNHNN, CDR2 SYGVQD (reference sequence). This CDR3 is 13 amino acids long. Trimming stripped 2 bases from V and 8 bases from J, with 10 bases between. DNA for the CDR3: TGCGCCAGCAGTGAGGACCCGGTCGACATTCAGTACTTC. Translating it yields CASSEDPVDIQYF.

This clonotype showed up just a few times. This chain connects TRBV10-1 to TRBJ1-1; maybe TRBD1 (5 bases). CDR3 length: 15 amino acids. Looked up from germline, CDR1 is WNHNN and CDR2 is SYGVQD (reference sequence). Trimming took 2 bases from V and 4 from J, leaving 14 bases between them. The CDR3 coding sequence is TGCGCCAGCAGTGAGAGTAAGGGGACGGGCACTGAAGCTTTCTTT. This sequence encodes CASSESKGTGTEAFF.

This clonotype was counted at least ten times. The CDR3 here is CASSLPTSGGDGETQYF. The CDR3 DNA reads as TGTGCCAGCAGCCTTCCGACTAGCGGGGGGGATGGAGAGACCCAGTACTTC. The chain couples TRBV12-3 or TRBV12-4 to TRBJ2-5, with TRBD2 matching over 14 bases. This CDR3 contains 17 residues. The V gene end was trimmed by 6 bases and the J gene end by 4 bases; junction bases not matched to a gene: 10.

Only a few counts were recorded for this clonotype. This chain links TRBV12-5 with TRBJ2-3; 7 nucleotides line up with TRBD2. V lost 3 bases, J lost 0 bases, and 9 bases stayed unmatched. The CDR3 is 17 residues long. Germline V gene data show CDR1 as LGHNT and CDR2 as FRNRAP. The CDR3 reads CASGFSVREGSTDTQYF. CDR3 sequence (DNA): TGTGCTAGTGGTTTCTCTGTAAGGGAGGGGAGCACAGATACGCAGTATTTT.

The V and J genes are TRBV12-3 or TRBV12-4 and TRBJ2-7; 8 bases align to TRBD2. This CDR3 is 17 amino acids long. V was pared by 3 bases and J by 4 bases, with 14 bases of the junction left unmatched. CDR3 nucleotide sequence: TGTGCCAGCAGTTTTTTTGTCGGGTCGGGGGGGAGGTACGAGCAGTACTTC. This sequence encodes CASSFFVGSGGRYEQYF.

This clonotype was counted a few times. V and J are TRBV7-3 and TRBJ2-3; TRBD1 aligns across 9 bases. The CDR3 is 16 residues long. The V segment lost 5 bases and the J segment 2 bases; nucleotides outside the gene matches: 8. CDR1 and CDR2 (germline): SGHTA, FQGTGA. This chain's CDR3 is CASSEGTGTNTDTQYF. As DNA, the CDR3 is TGTGCCAGCAGCGAAGGGACAGGGACAAACACAGATACGCAGTATTTT.

Note on this clonotype: A read error may be the cause here, since a much bigger clone is one base away. The gene calls are TRBV13 and TRBJ1-1; D is uncertain. The CDR3 extends over 11 amino acids. The germline V gene encodes CDR1 PRHDT and CDR2 FYEKMQ (reference sequence). The CDR3 is CASSWVTEVFF. CDR3 in DNA: TGTGCCAGCAGTTGGGTCACTGAAGTTTTCTTT.

This clonotype was counted a few times. V is TRBV27 and J is TRBJ2-6; tentative D call: TRBD1 (5 bases). CDR1 is MNHEY, CDR2 SMNVEV, per germline (reference sequence). The CDR3 is 15 amino acids. Trimming took off 4 bases at V and 1 base at J, with 8 bases between the two ends. DNA for the CDR3: TGTGCCAGCAGTTCGCAGGGTTCTGGGGCCAACGTCCTGACTTTC. Encoded protein: CASSSQGSGANVLTF.

This clonotype was counted a few times. This CDR3 is CASKPKIGDSSYNEQFF. CDR3 bases: TGTGCCAGCAAACCGAAAATAGGGGATAGCTCCTACAATGAGCAGTTCTTC. The chain couples TRBV3-1 to TRBJ2-1; a possible D gene is TRBD1 (5 bases). The CDR3 totals 17 residues. Deletions cut 7 bases from V and 0 bases from J, with 19 bases between. Germline loops: CDR1 LGHDT, CDR2 YNNKEL (reference sequence).

The sample holds many counts of this clonotype. The V gene is TRBV7-9, the J gene TRBJ1-1; D gene ambiguous. Trimming pared 8 bases from V and 4 bases from J, leaving 5 bases between. Per the germline V gene, CDR1 is SEHNR and CDR2 is FQNEAQ (reference sequence). There are 10 residues in the CDR3. Here the CDR3 DNA reads TGTGCCAGCGAGGGCACTGAAGCTTTCTTT. Amino acids: CASEGTEAFF.